The rows below give T cell receptor beta chains drawn from one sample of a study of identical twins. TCRdb used MiXCR to reprocess the 5' RACE reads, holding one entry per CDR3 protein. The table lists roughly 250,000 distinct CDR3 sequences, around 15% of them singletons, with under 9.5% in the top ten. Specimen: memory (CD45RO+) T cells sorted from blood. Receptors were obtained from a woman aged 18-35 years in good health. Each CDR3 is given with its conserved first and last residue. Each record gives: V gene, clone size, J gene, CDR3 length, D gene, CDR3 protein, CDR3 DNA. The D gene is left open where the match is weak. The listing skips clone size in some rows; elsewhere it reads once, few, many or a size class.

v_gene: TRBV5-1; abundance: NA; j_gene: TRBJ2-7; len: 16; d_gene: TRBD2; CDR3aa: CASSLENSGGAREQYF; CDR3nt: TGCGCCAGCAGCTTGGAGAATAGCGGGGGGGCGCGTGAGCAGTACTTC
v_gene: TRBV23-1; abundance: NA; j_gene: TRBJ2-5; len: 13; d_gene: NA; CDR3aa: CASSQSAQETQYF; CDR3nt: TGCGCCAGCAGTCAATCGGCACAAGAGACCCAGTACTTC
v_gene: TRBV5-1; abundance: NA; j_gene: TRBJ2-2; len: 13; d_gene: NA; CDR3aa: CASSLVLGGELFF; CDR3nt: TGCGCCAGCAGCTTGGTATTGGGCGGGGAGCTGTTTTTT
v_gene: TRBV20-1; abundance: NA; j_gene: TRBJ1-1; len: 11; d_gene: NA; CDR3aa: CSAFLYTEAFF; CDR3nt: TGCAGTGCTTTCTTATACACTGAAGCTTTCTTT
v_gene: TRBV3-1; abundance: many; j_gene: TRBJ1-1; len: 15; d_gene: TRBD1; CDR3aa: CASSLPGQQNTEAFF; CDR3nt: TGTGCCAGCAGCCTCCCGGGACAGCAGAACACTGAAGCTTTCTTT
v_gene: TRBV7-2; abundance: few; j_gene: TRBJ2-3; len: 14; d_gene: TRBD1; CDR3aa: CASRPDRTTDTQYF; CDR3nt: TGTGCCAGCAGACCGGACAGGACCACAGATACGCAGTATTTT
v_gene: TRBV2; abundance: NA; j_gene: TRBJ2-7; len: 12; d_gene: NA; CDR3aa: CASRLGADEQYF; CDR3nt: TGTGCCAGCAGATTGGGGGCTGACGAGCAGTACTTC
v_gene: TRBV29-1; abundance: few; j_gene: TRBJ1-2; len: 14; d_gene: NA; CDR3aa: CSVGRDLGNYGYTF; CDR3nt: TGCAGCGTTGGAAGGGACTTGGGTAACTATGGCTACACCTTC
v_gene: TRBV6-5; abundance: many; j_gene: TRBJ1-5; len: 14; d_gene: NA; CDR3aa: CASSLRTGNQPQHF; CDR3nt: TGTGCCAGCAGTTTAAGGACAGGCAATCAGCCCCAGCATTTT
v_gene: TRBV28; abundance: NA; j_gene: TRBJ2-7; len: 15; d_gene: TRBD1; CDR3aa: CASKARDRVTYEQYF; CDR3nt: TGTGCCAGCAAAGCCCGGGACAGGGTAACCTACGAGCAGTACTTC
v_gene: TRBV5-1; abundance: NA; j_gene: TRBJ2-7; len: 17; d_gene: TRBD2; CDR3aa: CASSPREAGGASYEQYF; CDR3nt: TGCGCCAGCAGCCCTAGAGAAGCGGGAGGGGCCTCCTACGAGCAGTACTTC
v_gene: TRBV6-1; abundance: few; j_gene: TRBJ2-3; len: 19; d_gene: NA; CDR3aa: CASSERGRAGPYSTDTQYF; CDR3nt: TGTGCCAGCAGTGAACGGGGGCGGGCGGGACCTTACAGCACAGATACGCAGTATTTT
v_gene: TRBV5-6; abundance: NA; j_gene: TRBJ2-6; len: 15; d_gene: NA; CDR3aa: CASSSELTGANVLTF; CDR3nt: TGTGCCAGCAGCTCCGAGCTAACTGGGGCCAACGTCCTGACTTTC
v_gene: TRBV29-1; abundance: few; j_gene: TRBJ2-2; len: 14; d_gene: NA; CDR3aa: CSVNHDRNTGELFF; CDR3nt: TGCAGTGTCAACCATGACCGAAACACCGGGGAGCTGTTTTTT
v_gene: TRBV9; abundance: NA; j_gene: TRBJ1-1; len: 15; d_gene: NA; CDR3aa: CASSPRTAMNTEAFF; CDR3nt: TGTGCCAGCAGCCCTAGGACAGCCATGAACACTGAAGCTTTCTTT
v_gene: TRBV29-1; abundance: few; j_gene: TRBJ1-2; len: 16; d_gene: NA; CDR3aa: CSVTPPARDFGYGYTF; CDR3nt: TGCAGCGTGACTCCCCCTGCAAGGGACTTTGGCTATGGCTACACCTTC
v_gene: TRBV7-2; abundance: few; j_gene: TRBJ2-6; len: 13; d_gene: NA; CDR3aa: CASTNRGANVLTF; CDR3nt: TGTGCCAGCACCAACCGTGGGGCCAACGTCCTGACTTTC
v_gene: TRBV12-3/TRBV12-4; abundance: few; j_gene: TRBJ2-6; len: 15; d_gene: NA; CDR3aa: CASSFGQTGANVLTF; CDR3nt: TGTGCCAGCAGTTTTGGTCAGACTGGGGCCAACGTCCTGACTTTC
v_gene: TRBV5-1; abundance: NA; j_gene: TRBJ2-1; len: 16; d_gene: TRBD2; CDR3aa: CASSLAGTSGFNEQFF; CDR3nt: TGCGCCAGCAGCTTGGCCGGGACTAGCGGCTTCAATGAGCAGTTCTTC